This TCR beta chain came from a study of T cells in Graves' hyperthyroidism and ophthalmopathy. Lactation, pregnancy, other autoimmune disease or uncontrolled infection led to exclusion of patients. Diagnoses were made from clinical symptoms, serum measures (thyroxine and TRAb), thyroid ultrasound and orbital computed tomography. The CDR3 contains 14 residues. Germline assignment: CDR1 DFQATT and CDR2 SNEGSKA (reference sequence). This clonotype was recorded once. As yet, its antigen is unknown. TCR beta CDR3 sequences were amplified from RNA transcripts. First-round RT-PCR targeting the TCR CDR3 was performed with the HTBI primer set. TCRdb processed the multiplex PCR reads anew with MiXCR; each CDR3 protein has one entry. The repertoire holds approximately 640,000 distinct CDR3 sequences, 45% seen once, with approximately 7.2% in the top ten. Study results and limitations: The majority of expanded thyroid clonotypes above 0.001 also appeared in blood. Ophthalmopathy could be told apart from stable hyperthyroidism with a 13 V-J model.

This chain uses TRBV20-1 with TRBJ1-4; D not resolved. The clonotype comes from an adult man with Graves' disease, either hyperthyroidism or ophthalmopathy (not recorded which). Sequences were obtained from peripheral blood or thyroid tissue (not recorded which). The DNA for the CDR3 is TGCAGCGTGGCTCTAAGGGCCTCTAATGAAAAACTGTTTTTT. This codes for CSVALRASNEKLFF.